A single TCR beta chain is shown here with its context. This sample stems from a study of blood T cell repertoires in COVID-19. In the study overall: The cDNA or gDNA used as material had been derived from T cells, B-cell-depleted T cells, or PBMCs.

Repertoires were generated with immunoSEQ multiplex PCR, while TCRdb's copy carries only in-frame clones and drops some. The sample records 470,000 or so clones, roughly nine tenths being singletons. The source material was PBMCs or T cells enriched from blood (not recorded which). The clonotype originates from a woman between 18 and 29 years old with acute COVID-19.

The CDR3 DNA is TGTGCCAGCAGTAGTCAAACAGTCTCCTACACCTTC. Translating gives CASSSQTVSYTF. V is TRBV6-6 and J is TRBJ1-2; D ambiguous. The germline V and J ends were trimmed by 5 bases and 10 bases, with 14 bases remaining between them. The CDR3 has 12 residues. CDR1 and CDR2 (germline): MNHNY, SVGAGI (reference sequence).